These 21 T cell receptor beta chains came from one sample sequenced in a study of graft-versus-host responses after intestinal transplantation (dated by TCRdb to about 2021). Receptor amplification or capture employed the immunoSEQ multiplex PCR assay. The source is immuneACCESS, and TCRdb retained only in-frame sequences with V and J called. Part of the clones is not carried over; for the studies checked, unresolved V genes explain less than half of this, and the remainder is unexplained. This sample lists about 97,000 clones; approximately 90% were detected once. The ten most abundant clones make up about 16% of the sample. Sequenced here: PBMCs, sampled around 450 days after intestinal transplant. These receptor sequences come from a human patient who received an intestinal transplant, so some T cells may come from the graft donor.

The genes are TRBV4-1 and TRBJ2-5; TRBD1 agrees at 7 bases. This CDR3 comprises 16 residues. Germline assignment: CDR1 MGHRA and CDR2 YSYEKL. Trimming cost V 2 bases and J 5 bases; bases outside gene matches: 11. The CDR3 loop is CASSQSGGQAVETQYF. DNA of the CDR3: TGCGCCAGCAGCCAAAGCGGAGGACAGGCAGTTGAGACCCAGTACTTC.

The chain uses TRBV19 and TRBJ1-1; perhaps TRBD1 as D (6 bases). The germline V and J ends were trimmed by 6 bases and 4 bases, with 24 bases remaining between them. The CDR3 is 17 residues long. Germline V gene sequence: CDR1 LNHDA, CDR2 SQIVND (reference sequence). The DNA for the CDR3 is TGTGCCAGTAGACCTCAGGGGAGTAAGGTCGGCTTCACTGAAGCTTTCTTT. Its protein is CASRPQGSKVGFTEAFF.

Only a few counts were recorded for this clone. This chain links TRBV6-6 with TRBJ1-6; no clear D. Trimming shortened V by 7 bases and J by 8 bases, and 12 bases separated the two germline ends. Germline CDR1 and CDR2: MNHNY and SVGAGI (reference sequence). The CDR3 spans 13 residues. The CDR3 DNA reads TGTGCCAGCATTGGGGTTGAGCATTCACCCCTCCACTTT. The encoded protein is CASIGVEHSPLHF.

This clone came up a few times. This chain joins TRBV10-2 and TRBJ2-1, with 7 bases lining up with TRBD2. The length of the CDR3 is 15 residues. CDR1 WSHSY and CDR2 SAAADI come from the germline V gene. V lost 2 bases and J lost 9; bases outside the gene matches: 10. The CDR3 is CASSEMGFTGGEQFF. For the CDR3, the DNA is TGCGCCAGCAGTGAGATGGGGTTTACGGGGGGTGAGCAGTTCTTC.

This chain connects TRBV4-1 to TRBJ2-7; 7 bases are a match to TRBD1. J lost 0 bases, V lost 4 bases, and 6 bases had no gene match. CDR1 is MGHRA and CDR2 is YSYEKL in the germline V gene. There are 15 residues in the CDR3. DNA for the CDR3: TGCGCCAGCAGCCTGGGACAGCTTAGCTCCTACGAGCAGTACTTC. Translated: CASSLGQLSSYEQYF.

This chain uses TRBV5-1 with TRBJ2-5; no definite D call. This CDR3 has 15 amino acids. CDR1 and CDR2 from the germline V gene are SGHRS and YFSETQ. V was pared by 4 bases and J by 2 bases, with 15 bases between. The CDR3 DNA is TGCGCCAGCAGCGTAGCAACGGACCCTCAAGAGACCCAGTACTTC. Translating it yields CASSVATDPQETQYF.

This chain connects TRBV14 to TRBJ1-6; D unresolved. The CDR3 length is 16 residues. Trimming pared 2 bases from V and 0 bases from J, leaving 8 bases between. Germline assignment: CDR1 SGHDN and CDR2 FVKESK. CDR3: CASSQYGSSYNSPLHF. The DNA of the CDR3 is TGTGCCAGCAGCCAATACGGGAGCTCCTATAATTCACCCCTCCACTTT.

This clone was seen a single time. This sequence joins TRBV7-2 and TRBJ1-2; a weak D match, TRBD1 (6 bases). CDR1 is SGHTA and CDR2 is FQGNSA in the germline V gene. CDR3 length equals 17 residues. Between the trimmed V and J ends, which lost 0 bases and 8 bases, there was a span of 22 bases. CDR3 amino acids: CASSLAAAGALGGGYTF. The CDR3 coding sequence is TGTGCCAGCAGCTTAGCCGCGGCAGGGGCCCTCGGTGGGGGCTACACCTTC.

The chain carries TRBV5-1 and TRBJ1-3, with 8 nucleotides matching TRBD1. This CDR3 region has 15 residues. Germline CDR1 is SGHRS and CDR2 is YFSETQ. Germline trimming cut 4 bases from V and 4 bases from J; bases unmatched to any gene: 7. Here the CDR3 DNA reads TGCGCCAGCAGCGCGGACAGGGCCGGAGGAAACACCATATATTTT. It translates to CASSADRAGGNTIYF. The full variable domain, completed using reference TRBV5-1 and TRBJ1-3, is KAGVTQTPRYLIKTRGQQVTLSCSPISGHRSVSWYQQTPGQGLQFLFEYFSETQRNKGNFPGRFSGRQFSNSRSEMNVSTLELGDSALYLCASSADRAGGNTIYFGEGSWLTVV.

The rearrangement links TRBV5-5 to TRBJ1-1; D not resolved. The germline V and J ends were trimmed by 3 bases and 6 bases, with 15 bases remaining between them. Germline V gene lookup returns CDR1 SGHKS and CDR2 YYEKEE (reference sequence). This CDR3 has 14 amino acids. The CDR3 bases are TGTGCCAGCAGCTCCTATCACGACGGCTCTGAAGCTTTCTTT. Translating gives CASSSYHDGSEAFF.

V is TRBV7-3 and J is TRBJ2-5; either TRBD1 or TRBD2 may fit D (7 bases each). The germline V gene has CDR1 SGHTA and CDR2 FQGTGA. Deletions cut 5 bases from V and 3 bases from J, with 13 bases between. There are 14 residues in the CDR3. The CDR3 loop is CASSRGLAEETQYF. The CDR3 nucleotides read TGTGCCAGCAGCAGGGGGCTAGCGGAAGAGACCCAGTACTTC.

The chain carries TRBV2 and TRBJ1-2, with a tentative D call TRBD1 (5 bases). CDR3 length: 12 residues. With 8 bases removed from V and 6 bases from J, the gap between germline ends came to 13 bases. Germline-derived CDR1 and CDR2 are SNHLY and FYNNEI. The CDR3 DNA sequence: TGTGCCAGCGGCCGGGGCGCGCATGGCTACACCTTC. This encodes CASGRGAHGYTF.

The chain is built from TRBV21-1 and TRBJ2-3. TRBV21-1 is a recognized pseudogene. The CDR3 is 14 amino acids. The CDR3 DNA reads as TGTGCCAGCAGCAATCGCTCCCGCACAGATACGCAGTATTTT. This sequence encodes CASSNRSRTDTQYF.

The chain uses TRBV6-1 and TRBJ2-5; tentative D call: TRBD2 (6 bases). V lost 6 bases to trimming and J lost 5 bases, with 16 bases between them. This CDR3 comprises 14 residues. Germline lookup yields CDR1 MNHNS and CDR2 SASEGT. DNA for the CDR3: TGTGCCAGCAGCGCGGGACCCGGGTGGGAGACCCAGTACTTC. It is translated as CASSAGPGWETQYF.

V usage is TRBV6-5 and J usage is TRBJ2-1; tentatively, D is TRBD1 (5 bases). The V gene lost 10 bases and the J gene lost 7 bases, with 17 bases spanning the gap. Per the germline V gene, CDR1 is MNHEY and CDR2 is SVGAGI. The CDR3 has 13 amino acids. CDR3 in amino acids: CATNSQNRNEQFF. The CDR3 DNA is TGTGCCACCAACTCCCAAAACAGGAATGAGCAGTTCTTC.

V and J are TRBV28 and TRBJ2-7; 7 nucleotides agree with TRBD1. Germline lookup yields CDR1 MDHEN and CDR2 SYDVKM. This CDR3 contains 12 residues. With 6 bases clipped from V and 4 bases from J, the junction kept 3 bases outside the gene matches. CDR3 in amino acids: CASRQGWYEQYF. DNA of the CDR3: TGTGCCAGCAGACAGGGGTGGTACGAGCAGTACTTC. Using reference TRBV28 and TRBJ2-7 for the parts outside the CDR3, the full variable domain is DVKVTQSSRYLVKRTGEKVFLECVQDMDHENMFWYRQDPGLGLRLIYFSYDVKMKEKGDIPEGYSVSREKKERFSLILESASTNQTSMYLCASRQGWYEQYFGPGTRLTVT.

The chain employs TRBV5-6 and TRBJ2-7; D tentatively reads TRBD1 or TRBD2 (5 bases each). The germline CDR1 and CDR2 sequences are SGHDT and YYEEEE. Trimming cost V 4 bases and J 4 bases, with 9 bases left between them. This CDR3 comprises 12 residues. CDR3 DNA: TGTGCCAGCAGCCGAGGGGATTACGAGCAGTACTTC. Its translation: CASSRGDYEQYF.

The chain uses TRBV5-4 and TRBJ2-7; TRBD1 agrees at 9 bases. CDR3 length: 14 amino acids. Trimming took 0 bases from V and 3 from J; bases not matched to a gene: 1. Germline V gene data show CDR1 as SGHNT and CDR2 as YYREEE (reference sequence). CDR3 sequence: CASSLAGQGYEQYF. The CDR3, as DNA: TGTGCCAGCAGCTTGGCGGGACAGGGCTACGAGCAGTACTTC.

The chain carries TRBV7-9 and TRBJ2-7, with D perhaps assigned TRBD1 or TRBD2 (6 bases each). Germline lookup yields CDR1 SEHNR and CDR2 FQNEAQ (reference sequence). The CDR3 has 14 amino acids. The ends were cut back, 4 bases at V and 2 bases at J, with 12 bases in the middle. CDR3 sequence (DNA): TGTGCCAGCAGCTCATCCGGGGGCCCCTACGAGCAGTACTTC. Residues: CASSSSGGPYEQYF.

The genes are TRBV7-3 and TRBJ1-1; the match to TRBD1 covers 9 bases. The CDR3 consists of 17 residues. The germline V gene has CDR1 SGHTA and CDR2 FQGTGA. V lost 6 bases, J lost 3 bases, and 14 bases stayed unmatched. The CDR3 loop is CASSDAGTGRGYTEAFF. The CDR3 DNA follows: TGTGCCAGCAGTGACGCCGGGACAGGGCGGGGATACACTGAAGCTTTCTTT.

The chain couples TRBV9 to TRBJ1-5, with D perhaps TRBD1 (5 bases). The CDR3 extends over 15 amino acids. The V end lost 0 bases, the J end lost 7 bases, and 14 bases lay between the germline ends. Germline loops: CDR1 SGDLS, CDR2 YYNGEE. The chain's CDR3 is CASSVGDGGEQPQHF. The CDR3 DNA sequence: TGTGCCAGCAGCGTAGGGGACGGAGGGGAACAGCCCCAGCATTTT. The full variable domain, completed using reference TRBV9 and TRBJ1-5, is DSGVTQTPKHLITATGQRVTLRCSPRSGDLSVYWYQQSLDQGLQFLIQYYNGEERAKGNILERFSAQQFPDLHSELNLSSLELGDSALYFCASSVGDGGEQPQHFGDGTRLSIL.